Below, one TCR beta chain is given with its context. Its antigen is not known. This sample was taken from a study of PD-L1 blockade in urothelial cancer. General study results and limits: Enhanced expansion of tumor-associated blood clones at 3 weeks characterized durable-benefit patients. Better progression-free and overall survival followed lower pretreatment blood clonality.

Described time point: pretreatment peripheral blood. The assay was immunoSEQ multiplex PCR, and TCRdb's table has in-frame clones only and misses some. The sample has around 100,000 clones, 90% seen once. CDR1 and CDR2 (germline): MNHNS, SASEGT. This CDR3 has 15 residues. V lost 6 bases, J lost 4 bases, and 6 bases stayed unmatched. The receptor was derived from a man aged 55 to 70 with urothelial cancer. Sample: PBMCs, taken around atezolizumab (anti-PD-L1) treatment. The V and J genes are TRBV6-1 and TRBJ1-5; 10 bases map to TRBD1. The CDR3 DNA sequence: TGTGCCAGCAGGACGGGACAGGGGCTTAATCAGCCCCAGCATTTT. It is translated as CASRTGQGLNQPQHF.